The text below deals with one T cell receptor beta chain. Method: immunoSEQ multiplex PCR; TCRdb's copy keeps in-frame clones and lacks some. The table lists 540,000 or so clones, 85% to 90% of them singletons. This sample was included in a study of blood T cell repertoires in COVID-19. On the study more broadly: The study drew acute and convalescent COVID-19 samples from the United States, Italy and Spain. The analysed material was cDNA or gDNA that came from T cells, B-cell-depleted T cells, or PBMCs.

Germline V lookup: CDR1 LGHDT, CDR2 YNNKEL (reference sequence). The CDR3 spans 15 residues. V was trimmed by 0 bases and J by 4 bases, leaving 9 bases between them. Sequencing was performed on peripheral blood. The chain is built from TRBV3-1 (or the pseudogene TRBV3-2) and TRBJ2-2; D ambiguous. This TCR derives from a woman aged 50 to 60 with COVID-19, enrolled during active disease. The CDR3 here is CASSQDSPGTGELFF. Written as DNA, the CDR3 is TGTGCCAGCAGCCAAGATTCCCCGGGCACCGGGGAGCTGTTTTTT.